The next 30 T cell receptor beta chains were all read from a single sample in a study of T cells expressing NK-cell markers. TCRdb re-called the 5' RACE reads, yielding one record per CDR3 amino acid sequence without DNA. Its clone listing holds about 120,000 distinct CDR3 sequences. Sequences were obtained from blood T cells: a sorted CD56 or NKG2C T cell subset, CD4+ or CD8+ T cells, or bulk PBMC T cells (not recorded which). The receptors were sampled from a woman between 18 and 69 years old in good health.

CDR3: CSARDTYSYNEQFF. The chain combines TRBV20-1 with TRBJ2-1. CDR3 size: 14 residues. Germline CDR1 reads DFQATT; CDR2 reads SNEGSKA (reference sequence).

The chain carries TRBV7-9 and TRBJ2-1; there is no DNA to check the TCRdb D call of TRBD1. Germline lookup yields CDR1 SEHNR and CDR2 FQNEAQ (reference sequence). CDR3 size: 16 residues. This chain's CDR3 is CASSSPGRGAYNEQFF.

This chain links TRBV9 with TRBJ1-6. Germline lookup yields CDR1 SGDLS and CDR2 YYNGEE. The CDR3 covers 14 residues. CDR3 residues: CASSVYSYNSPLHF. Full variable domain (rest looked up from reference TRBV9 and TRBJ1-6): DSGVTQTPKHLITATGQRVTLRCSPRSGDLSVYWYQQSLDQGLQFLIQYYNGEERAKGNILERFSAQQFPDLHSELNLSSLELGDSALYFCASSVYSYNSPLHFGNGTRLTVT.

V and J are TRBV6-1 and TRBJ2-7. The CDR3 loop spans 16 amino acids. Germline lookup yields CDR1 MNHNS and CDR2 SASEGT. The chain's CDR3 is CASRENVWAGLYEQYF.

V is TRBV5-5 and J is TRBJ2-3. The CDR3 loop spans 12 amino acids. Per the germline V gene, CDR1 is SGHKS and CDR2 is YYEKEE (reference sequence). The CDR3 sequence is CASSPTTDTQYF.

J is TRBJ1-5 and V is TRBV12-3 or TRBV12-4. The CDR3 covers 13 residues. The CDR3 loop is CASGLIDGQPQHF.

The CDR3: CASSHGTSGGYNEQFF. This chain joins TRBV4-1 and TRBJ2-1; the TCRdb call, TRBD2, lacks DNA for checking. In germline, CDR1 is MGHRA, CDR2 YSYEKL. This CDR3 region has 16 residues.

V is TRBV20-1 and J is TRBJ2-7. There are 15 residues in the CDR3. CDR1 DFQATT and CDR2 SNEGSKA come from the germline V gene (reference sequence). Here the CDR3 reads CSARQTVDVLYEQYF.

CDR3 amino acids: CASSFILVGGSNEQFF. The V gene is TRBV7-9, the J gene TRBJ2-1; no DNA is available, so the TRBD2 call from TCRdb remains unchecked. CDR3 size: 16 residues. Germline V gives CDR1 SEHNR, CDR2 FQNEAQ (reference sequence).

The rearrangement joins TRBV2 to TRBJ2-1; TCRdb returns TRBD2, unconfirmable since there is no DNA. Looked up from germline, CDR1 is SNHLY and CDR2 is FYNNEI. This CDR3 comprises 15 residues. CDR3 sequence: CASSEGSGRFDEQFF.

The rearrangement links TRBV7-9 to TRBJ2-7; TCRdb's D gene call, TRBD2, goes unchecked for lack of DNA. CDR1 and CDR2 from the germline V gene are SEHNR and FQNEAQ (reference sequence). The CDR3 spans 16 residues. This CDR3 is CASSLALGGNLDEQYF.

The chain couples TRBV7-8 to TRBJ2-3; without DNA, the TCRdb call of TRBD1 cannot be checked. The CDR3 is 13 amino acids. The germline V gene has CDR1 SGHVS and CDR2 FQNEAQ. The chain's CDR3 is CASTPVGADTQYF.

The genes are TRBV27 and TRBJ1-2. Germline V lookup: CDR1 MNHEY, CDR2 SMNVEV (reference sequence). This CDR3 spans 13 amino acids. CDR3 region: CASSLQRNYGYTF.

The genes are TRBV29-1 and TRBJ1-3; TCRdb returns TRBD1, unconfirmable since there is no DNA. The CDR3 runs 12 residues. Germline V CDR1 and CDR2: SQVTM, ANQGSEA. CDR3 sequence reads: CSVPGGGNTIYF.

This rearrangement joins TRBV7-8 to TRBJ2-2; the TRBD1 assignment by TCRdb is unverifiable without DNA. This CDR3 spans 16 amino acids. Germline V gives CDR1 SGHVS, CDR2 FQNEAQ. CDR3 sequence: CASSLVAGASTGELFF. Full variable domain (remainder filled in from reference TRBV7-8 and TRBJ2-2): GAGVSQSPRYKVAKRGQDVALRCDPISGHVSLFWYQQALGQGPEFLTYFQNEAQLDKSGLPSDRFFAERPEGSVSTLKIQRTQQEDSAVYLCASSLVAGASTGELFFGEGSRLTVL.

The chain recombines TRBV5-1 with TRBJ2-1; the TRBD2 assignment by TCRdb is unverifiable without DNA. Germline CDR1 and CDR2: SGHRS and YFSETQ. This CDR3 contains 17 residues. The CDR3 reads CASSLVSGPALYNEQFF.

The chain joins TRBV2 to TRBJ2-7. From germline, CDR1 is SNHLY and CDR2 FYNNEI. The CDR3 is 13 amino acids. CDR3: CASIWESSYEQYF.

The CDR3 protein is CASRTGGSGTDTQYF. This chain joins TRBV12-3 or TRBV12-4 and TRBJ2-3; TCRdb returns TRBD1, unconfirmable since there is no DNA. The CDR3 is 15 amino acids.

CDR3 sequence reads: CASSQGRLAPDADTQYF. This chain links TRBV4-2 with TRBJ2-3; TCRdb calls TRBD2, which cannot be checked without DNA. The CDR3 loop spans 17 amino acids. Germline V lookup: CDR1 LGHNA, CDR2 YNFKEQ.

The chain is built from TRBV6-1 and TRBJ2-2; TCRdb calls TRBD2, which cannot be checked without DNA. Per germline, CDR1 MNHNS and CDR2 SASEGT. The CDR3 has 15 residues. The CDR3 protein is CASRGLAGAPGELFF.

The CDR3 is CATRIQETQYF. The chain combines TRBV12-3 or TRBV12-4 with TRBJ2-5; TCRdb returns TRBD1, unconfirmable since there is no DNA. The length of the CDR3 is 11 residues.

The chain recombines TRBV12-5 with TRBJ2-1; TCRdb names TRBD2, which stays unverified in the absence of DNA. The CDR3 is 15 amino acids. The V gene's germline CDR1 is LGHNT and CDR2 FRNRAP. The CDR3: CASGPGTSGGTEQFF.

The gene calls are TRBV4-3 and TRBJ2-5; without DNA, the TCRdb call of TRBD1 cannot be checked. CDR3 length: 15 amino acids. Germline CDR1 and CDR2: LGHNA and YSLEER. The CDR3 sequence: CASSQEQGHQETQYF.

The rearrangement links TRBV7-8 to TRBJ1-5; TCRdb indicates TRBD1, and absent DNA this call remains unverified. The CDR3 extends over 13 amino acids. CDR1 is SGHVS, CDR2 FQNEAQ, per germline. CDR3: CASTAGDNQPQHF.

CDR3 sequence: CASSQASLGTEAFF. V gene TRBV4-3 combines with J gene TRBJ1-1. This CDR3 has 14 amino acids. Germline CDR1 LGHNA, CDR2 YSLEER.

This rearrangement joins TRBV9 to TRBJ2-5; TCRdb designates TRBD1, a call that cannot be tested without DNA. The CDR3 runs 14 residues. Germline CDR1 and CDR2: SGDLS and YYNGEE. CDR3 sequence reads: CASSGGQNYETQYF.

The chain's CDR3 is CASSVDNRGHTDTQYF. The chain joins TRBV9 to TRBJ2-3; TCRdb proposes TRBD1, but this gene call is untestable without DNA. This CDR3 is built from 16 residues. Germline loops: CDR1 SGDLS, CDR2 YYNGEE.

The CDR3 here is CASSDVNTGELFF. J is TRBJ2-2 and V is TRBV6-4. The CDR3 is 13 residues long. Germline values: CDR1 MRHNA, CDR2 SNTAGT.

The chain links TRBV15 to TRBJ2-6; TCRdb indicates TRBD2, and absent DNA this call remains unverified. CDR1 is LNHNV, CDR2 YYDKDF, per germline (reference sequence). The CDR3 has 16 amino acids. CDR3 residues: CATSPSGGSGANVLTF.

The chain has TRBV6-5 and TRBJ2-1. This CDR3 spans 15 amino acids. Germline V gene lookup returns CDR1 MNHEY and CDR2 SVGAGI. The CDR3 spells CASSLSGSLYNEQFF.